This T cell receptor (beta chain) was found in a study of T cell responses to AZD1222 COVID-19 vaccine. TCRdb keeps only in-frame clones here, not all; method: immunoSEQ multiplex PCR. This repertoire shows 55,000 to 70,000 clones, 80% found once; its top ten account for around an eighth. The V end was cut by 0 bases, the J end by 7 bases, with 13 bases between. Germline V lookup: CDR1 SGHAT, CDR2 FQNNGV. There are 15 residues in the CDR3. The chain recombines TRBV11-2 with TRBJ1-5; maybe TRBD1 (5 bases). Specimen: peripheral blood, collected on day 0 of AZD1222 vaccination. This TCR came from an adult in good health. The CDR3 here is CASSLDGGIGQPQHF. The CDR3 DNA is TGTGCCAGCAGCTTAGATGGGGGGATTGGGCAGCCCCAGCATTTT. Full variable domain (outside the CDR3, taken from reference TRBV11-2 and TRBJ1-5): EAGVAQSPRYKIIEKRQSVAFWCNPISGHATLYWYQQILGQGPKLLIQFQNNGVVDDSQLPKDRFSAERLKGVDSTLKIQPAKLEDSAVYLCASSLDGGIGQPQHFGDGTRLSIL.